A single sample gave rise to the 30 T cell receptor beta chains below, sequenced in a study of beta chain features in type 1 diabetes. Study outcomes and limitations: Patients with Type 1 diabetes showed moderately but significantly shorter TCRB CDR3s in all four CD4+ subsets.

The antigens of these receptors remain unknown. Every isolated RNA sample was fully reverse transcribed, so sequencing captured expressed TCRB transcripts. Generated by immunoSEQ multiplex PCR, the TCRdb table keeps only in-frame clones and is missing some. Of tens of thousands of clones listed, roughly 48% are singletons. The sample was stem cell memory CD4+ T cells from blood. The receptors were gathered from a man between 25 and 39 years old with type 1 diabetes.

This sequence joins TRBV7-9 and TRBJ2-1, with a weak D call TRBD1 (5 bases). V lost 1 base to trimming and J lost 6 bases, with 10 bases between them. The CDR3 sequence is 14 residues long. CDR1 is SEHNR and CDR2 is FQNEAQ in the germline V gene (reference sequence). The CDR3 loop reads CASSLVSRGNEQFF. The CDR3 bases are TGTGCCAGCAGCTTAGTTAGTAGGGGCAATGAGCAGTTCTTC.

This clone was counted only a few times. The chain carries TRBV5-1 and TRBJ2-2; D is uncertain. V was pared by 6 bases and J by 0 bases, with 12 bases between. Germline V gene data show CDR1 as SGHRS and CDR2 as YFSETQ. This CDR3 is built from 15 residues. CDR3 DNA: TGCGCCAGCACCATAACCACTACGAACACCGGGGAGCTGTTTTTT. It translates to CASTITTTNTGELFF.

The chain joins TRBV5-1 to TRBJ2-2; D may be TRBD2 (6 bases). This CDR3 region has 14 residues. The ends were cut back, 7 bases at V and 1 base at J, with 11 bases in the middle. Germline loops: CDR1 SGHRS, CDR2 YFSETQ. This chain's CDR3 is CASRREGNTGELFF. Here the CDR3 DNA reads TGCGCCAGCCGGCGGGAAGGGAACACCGGGGAGCTGTTTTTT.

The genes are TRBV6-5 and TRBJ1-2; D unclear. CDR3 length equals 13 residues. Germline lookup yields CDR1 MNHEY and CDR2 SVGAGI. The V end lost 6 bases, the J end lost 8 bases, and 16 bases lay between the germline ends. The CDR3 nucleotides are TGTGCCAGCAGACCCGGACTGAGGTGGGGCTACACCTTC. It codes for CASRPGLRWGYTF.

This clone was counted a few times. The rearrangement uses TRBV9 and TRBJ2-5, with 8 positions matching TRBD2. This CDR3 is built from 15 residues. Trimming at V came to 3 bases and at J to 3 bases, leaving 7 bases not matched to a gene. Germline values: CDR1 SGDLS, CDR2 YYNGEE. The CDR3 loop reads CASSATGTSEETQYF. CDR3 nucleotides: TGTGCCAGCAGCGCCACCGGGACTAGTGAAGAGACCCAGTACTTC.

This chain joins TRBV6-6 and TRBJ1-1; D may be TRBD1 (6 bases). Germline lookup yields CDR1 MNHNY and CDR2 SVGAGI (reference sequence). The V end was cut by 6 bases, the J end by 1 base, with 15 bases between. This CDR3 is 15 amino acids long. The CDR3: CASRKDQGRNTEAFF. CDR3 sequence (DNA): TGTGCCAGCAGAAAGGACCAGGGGAGGAACACTGAAGCTTTCTTT.

The chain employs TRBV7-9 and TRBJ2-3; 10 nucleotides agree with TRBD2. The germline V gene has CDR1 SEHNR and CDR2 FQNEAQ (reference sequence). J lost 4 bases, V lost 8 bases, and 12 bases had no gene match. The CDR3 spans 16 residues. In nucleotides, the CDR3 is TGTGCCAGCGCTCGGGCTAGCGGGAGTATAGCAGATACGCAGTATTTT. This sequence encodes CASARASGSIADTQYF.

In its sample, this clone was seen a few times. The chain couples TRBV2 to TRBJ1-1, with TRBD1 identical over 9 bases. CDR3 length equals 12 residues. The junction had 6 bases not matched to a gene; V was cut back by 6 bases and J by 10 bases. Per germline, CDR1 SNHLY and CDR2 FYNNEI. The CDR3 here is CASRGDRVPAFF. For the CDR3, the DNA is TGTGCCAGCAGGGGGGACAGGGTCCCAGCTTTCTTT.

The chain links TRBV28 to TRBJ2-1, with a tentative D call TRBD2 (6 bases). The CDR3 runs 14 residues. CDR1 is MDHEN and CDR2 is SYDVKM in the germline V gene. Deletions cut 5 bases from V and 6 bases from J, with 14 bases between. The CDR3: CASSPAGLANEQFF. The DNA for the CDR3 is TGTGCCAGCAGTCCCGCGGGGCTCGCCAATGAGCAGTTCTTC.

The chain recombines TRBV5-1 with TRBJ2-5; D may be TRBD2 (7 bases). Germline lookup yields CDR1 SGHRS and CDR2 YFSETQ. V was cut by 0 bases and J by 0 bases, with 18 bases left in between. The length of the CDR3 is 18 residues. CDR3 in amino acids: CASSLGGRGAPYQETQYF. CDR3 DNA: TGCGCCAGCAGCTTGGGTGGCCGGGGGGCCCCGTACCAAGAGACCCAGTACTTC. Variable domain in full (rest from reference TRBV5-1 and TRBJ2-5): KAGVTQTPRYLIKTRGQQVTLSCSPISGHRSVSWYQQTPGQGLQFLFEYFSETQRNKGNFPGRFSGRQFSNSRSEMNVSTLELGDSALYLCASSLGGRGAPYQETQYFGPGTRLLVL.

This clone was observed a single time. The chain carries TRBV7-2 and TRBJ2-5; 11 bases fit TRBD1. The V and J ends lost 1 base and 4 bases, in that order; junction bases with no gene match: 8. Germline assignment: CDR1 SGHTA and CDR2 FQGNSA. The CDR3 runs to 17 residues. CDR3 DNA: TGTGCCAGCAGCTTAGTAGGGGTTGGGACAGGGGGAGAGACCCAGTACTTC. This translates into CASSLVGVGTGGETQYF.

This clone appeared a few times. The chain joins TRBV7-2 to TRBJ1-4; D is undetermined. This CDR3 comprises 15 residues. Germline-derived CDR1 and CDR2 are SGHTA and FQGNSA. Trimming took 4 bases from V and 7 from J, leaving 16 bases between them. CDR3 bases: TGTGCCAGCAGCTCCGGTCAGACGGGGTTTGAAAAACTGTTTTTT. Its protein product is CASSSGQTGFEKLFF.

The CDR3 is CASSPQAGEAYEQYF. The CDR3 DNA reads TGTGCCAGCAGCCCTCAAGCGGGAGAGGCCTACGAGCAGTACTTC. V usage is TRBV7-3 and J usage is TRBJ2-7, with 8 nucleotides matching TRBD2. Trimming took 5 bases from V and 2 from J; bases not matched to a gene: 8. The CDR3 runs to 15 residues. In germline, CDR1 is SGHTA, CDR2 FQGTGA.

J is TRBJ2-7 and V is TRBV5-4, with no clear D. Germline lookup yields CDR1 SGHNT and CDR2 YYREEE (reference sequence). The CDR3 is 13 amino acids. V was cut by 2 bases and J by 1 base, with 7 bases left in between. This chain's CDR3 is CASSFYLSYEQYF. DNA of the CDR3: TGTGCCAGCAGCTTTTACTTATCCTACGAGCAGTACTTC.

This chain links TRBV11-3 with TRBJ1-5; a possible D gene is TRBD1 (6 bases). From germline, CDR1 is SGHNT and CDR2 YENEEA. The CDR3 contains 15 residues. The V and J ends lost 10 bases and 4 bases respectively, with 20 bases between them. The CDR3 DNA is TGTGCCAACAATCCGGACAGTTTATGGAATCAGCCCCAGCATTTT. Translated, it gives CANNPDSLWNQPQHF.

V and J are TRBV29-1 and TRBJ2-1, with TRBD2 identical over 13 bases. The germline V gene has CDR1 SQVTM and CDR2 ANQGSEA. V was pared by 1 base and J by 3 bases, with 0 bases of the junction left unmatched. The CDR3 extends over 15 amino acids. CDR3 DNA: TGCAGCGTTGAAGGGACTAGCGGGAGCTACAATGAGCAGTTCTTC. It yields the protein CSVEGTSGSYNEQFF.

This clone has just a few counts. The chain joins TRBV25-1 to TRBJ2-7; 7 bases are a match to TRBD1. The CDR3 loop spans 13 amino acids. V was pared by 6 bases and J by 2 bases, with 4 bases of the junction left unmatched. Looked up from germline, CDR1 is MGHDK and CDR2 is SYGVNS. In DNA, the CDR3 is TGTGCCAGCAGCTTAGGGACAGCCTACGAGCAGTACTTC. The encoded protein is CASSLGTAYEQYF.

The chain links TRBV18 to TRBJ2-3; 7 positions match TRBD2. V lost 2 bases and J lost 4; bases outside the gene matches: 0. Germline lookup yields CDR1 KGHSH and CDR2 LQKENI. This CDR3 spans 13 amino acids. The CDR3 DNA is TGTGCCAGCTCACCAACTAGCGCAGATACGCAGTATTTT. Its protein product is CASSPTSADTQYF.

The CDR3, as DNA: TGTGCCAGCAGCTTAAAGAGGCAGGAAGGGGCTGGAGAAAAACTGTTTTTT. This gives the protein CASSLKRQEGAGEKLFF. The chain uses TRBV7-9 and TRBJ1-4; perhaps TRBD1 as D (5 bases). CDR3 length: 17 residues. Germline loops: CDR1 SEHNR, CDR2 FQNEAQ (reference sequence). V was pared by 2 bases and J by 8 bases, with 21 bases between. The whole variable domain, remainder taken from reference TRBV7-9 and TRBJ1-4, is DTGVSQNPRHKITKRGQNVTFRCDPISEHNRLYWYRQTLGQGPEFLTYFQNEAQLEKSRLLSDRFSAERPKGSFSTLEIQRTEQGDSAMYLCASSLKRQEGAGEKLFFGSGTQLSVL.

This clone was observed a handful of times. J is TRBJ1-4 and V is TRBV7-8; 9 bases match TRBD1. Germline CDR1 SGHVS, CDR2 FQNEAQ. V was pared by 5 bases and J by 14 bases, with 15 bases of the junction left unmatched. The CDR3 runs 15 residues. CDR3 coding DNA: TGTGCCAGCAGCATACAACAGGGGGCGGGCGGTCGGCTGTTTTTT. The encoded protein is CASSIQQGAGGRLFF.

Only a few counts were recorded for this clone. The CDR3 DNA follows: TGTGCCAGCAGCGTATCGACGGGAGCCTTATCCGAGCAGTACTTC. This gives the protein CASSVSTGALSEQYF. This chain uses TRBV9 with TRBJ2-7; TRBD2 might be the D (6 bases). The length of the CDR3 is 15 residues. The germline CDR1 and CDR2 sequences are SGDLS and YYNGEE. Trimming stripped 1 base from V and 6 bases from J, with 17 bases between.

The V gene is TRBV7-2, the J gene TRBJ1-2; D is unclear. There are 13 residues in the CDR3. Germline CDR1 reads SGHTA; CDR2 reads FQGNSA. The ends were cut back, 2 bases at V and 8 bases at J, with 12 bases in the middle. CDR3 in amino acids: CASSLRVVGGYTF. CDR3 DNA: TGTGCCAGCAGCTTAAGAGTTGTGGGCGGCTACACCTTC.

The rearrangement uses TRBV5-4 and TRBJ2-3, with D perhaps matching TRBD1 (5 bases). V was trimmed by 3 bases and J by 4 bases, leaving 12 bases between them. CDR3 size: 14 residues. From germline, CDR1 is SGHNT and CDR2 YYREEE (reference sequence). The CDR3 spells CASSSDKGADTQYF. CDR3 in DNA: TGTGCCAGCAGCTCGGACAAAGGGGCAGATACGCAGTATTTT.

V gene TRBV28 combines with J gene TRBJ1-5, with TRBD1 matching over 11 bases. Germline lookup yields CDR1 MDHEN and CDR2 SYDVKM. After removal of 11 bases from V and 0 bases from J, the junction contained 12 bases not matched to a gene. The CDR3 sequence is 17 residues long. CDR3: CASNGGQGGNSNQPQHF. For the CDR3, the DNA is TGTGCCTCTAATGGGGGACAGGGGGGAAATAGCAATCAGCCCCAGCATTTT.

The gene calls are TRBV27 and TRBJ2-1; D might be TRBD2 (7 bases). Germline CDR1 is MNHEY and CDR2 is SMNVEV (reference sequence). The CDR3 has 17 amino acids. V shed 5 bases and J shed 4 bases, with 21 bases lying between them. CDR3 DNA: TGTGCCAGCAGTCCCTCGGGCCGGGGGGCGATTTACAATGAGCAGTTCTTC. Amino acids: CASSPSGRGAIYNEQFF.

This clone was seen more than once but under ten times. The V and J genes are TRBV4-2 and TRBJ2-5; D is uncertain. Germline assignment: CDR1 LGHNA and CDR2 YNFKEQ. CDR3 length: 15 residues. V lost 0 bases and J 6 bases, leaving 14 bases between the germline ends. CDR3 in amino acids: CASSQDKQWSKTQYF. The DNA of the CDR3 is TGTGCCAGCAGCCAAGATAAGCAGTGGAGCAAGACCCAGTACTTC.

Only a few counts were recorded for this clone. The J gene is TRBJ1-1, the V gene TRBV27; TRBD1 agrees at 8 bases. Losses at the gene ends were 5 bases for V and 4 bases for J; bases not matched to a gene: 3. Germline V lookup: CDR1 MNHEY, CDR2 SMNVEV (reference sequence). There are 13 residues in the CDR3. The CDR3 coding sequence is TGTGCCAGCAGTCGCACAGGGGGCACTGAAGCTTTCTTT. Its translation is CASSRTGGTEAFF.

This clone was seen only a few times. The CDR3: CASRATVYGYTF. The CDR3 nucleotides are TGTGCCAGCAGGGCGACAGTCTATGGCTACACCTTC. The J gene is TRBJ1-2, the V gene TRBV6-5; maybe TRBD1 (5 bases). Trimming pared 6 bases from V and 4 bases from J, leaving 9 bases between. CDR3 length equals 12 residues. Looked up from germline, CDR1 is MNHEY and CDR2 is SVGAGI.

The table lists this clone with a few counts. The chain is built from TRBV7-2 and TRBJ2-2, with TRBD2 as a possible D gene (5 bases). The CDR3 is made up of 13 amino acids. Germline V gene lookup returns CDR1 SGHTA and CDR2 FQGNSA. Deletions cut 5 bases from V and 4 bases from J, with 8 bases between. In DNA, the CDR3 is TGTGCCAGCAGCCCCGGGGTCACCGGGGAGCTGTTTTTT. This codes for CASSPGVTGELFF.

The table lists this clone with a few counts. V is TRBV10-3 and J is TRBJ1-4, with D possibly TRBD1 on 5 matching bases. Trimming removed 4 bases from V and 3 bases from J, with 12 bases in between. Germline assignment: CDR1 ENHRY and CDR2 SYGVKD. This CDR3 spans 15 amino acids. CDR3 residues: CAISASGLSNEKLFF. CDR3 bases: TGTGCCATCAGTGCTTCAGGGTTATCTAATGAAAAACTGTTTTTT.